The clone carrying this TCR beta chain was recorded only once. The antigen is undetermined. Germline lookup yields CDR1 SNHLY and CDR2 FYNNEI. Trimming removed 5 bases at V and 7 bases at J, with 11 bases between. This CDR3 spans 12 amino acids. The assay ran at deep level. Genomic DNA from each subset was divided evenly over several immunoSEQ plates. The data were produced by immunoSEQ multiplex PCR, yet TCRdb's version contains in-frame clones alone and is incomplete. The sample lists around 2,000,000 clones, about 93% occurring once. These data originate in a study of shared clonotypes between healthy human individuals. Notes on the study in general: Few donors restricted represented genetic and exposure-history diversity. Between a few donors, naive CD4 clonotypes were shared at a level of about 5%.

Naive CD8 populations comprised CD45RO-negative cells positively selected for CCR7, excluding terminally differentiated effector memory CD45RA+ cells. This chain links TRBV2 with TRBJ1-2; no reliable D call. The receptor was isolated from a man aged 18 to 29 in good health. Some clones in this sample may be carry-over from other donors' samples. The sample was naive CD8+ T cells from PBMCs. CDR3 sequence reads: CASSWYTAGYTF. CDR3 nucleotides: TGTGCCAGCAGTTGGTATACGGCTGGCTACACCTTC.